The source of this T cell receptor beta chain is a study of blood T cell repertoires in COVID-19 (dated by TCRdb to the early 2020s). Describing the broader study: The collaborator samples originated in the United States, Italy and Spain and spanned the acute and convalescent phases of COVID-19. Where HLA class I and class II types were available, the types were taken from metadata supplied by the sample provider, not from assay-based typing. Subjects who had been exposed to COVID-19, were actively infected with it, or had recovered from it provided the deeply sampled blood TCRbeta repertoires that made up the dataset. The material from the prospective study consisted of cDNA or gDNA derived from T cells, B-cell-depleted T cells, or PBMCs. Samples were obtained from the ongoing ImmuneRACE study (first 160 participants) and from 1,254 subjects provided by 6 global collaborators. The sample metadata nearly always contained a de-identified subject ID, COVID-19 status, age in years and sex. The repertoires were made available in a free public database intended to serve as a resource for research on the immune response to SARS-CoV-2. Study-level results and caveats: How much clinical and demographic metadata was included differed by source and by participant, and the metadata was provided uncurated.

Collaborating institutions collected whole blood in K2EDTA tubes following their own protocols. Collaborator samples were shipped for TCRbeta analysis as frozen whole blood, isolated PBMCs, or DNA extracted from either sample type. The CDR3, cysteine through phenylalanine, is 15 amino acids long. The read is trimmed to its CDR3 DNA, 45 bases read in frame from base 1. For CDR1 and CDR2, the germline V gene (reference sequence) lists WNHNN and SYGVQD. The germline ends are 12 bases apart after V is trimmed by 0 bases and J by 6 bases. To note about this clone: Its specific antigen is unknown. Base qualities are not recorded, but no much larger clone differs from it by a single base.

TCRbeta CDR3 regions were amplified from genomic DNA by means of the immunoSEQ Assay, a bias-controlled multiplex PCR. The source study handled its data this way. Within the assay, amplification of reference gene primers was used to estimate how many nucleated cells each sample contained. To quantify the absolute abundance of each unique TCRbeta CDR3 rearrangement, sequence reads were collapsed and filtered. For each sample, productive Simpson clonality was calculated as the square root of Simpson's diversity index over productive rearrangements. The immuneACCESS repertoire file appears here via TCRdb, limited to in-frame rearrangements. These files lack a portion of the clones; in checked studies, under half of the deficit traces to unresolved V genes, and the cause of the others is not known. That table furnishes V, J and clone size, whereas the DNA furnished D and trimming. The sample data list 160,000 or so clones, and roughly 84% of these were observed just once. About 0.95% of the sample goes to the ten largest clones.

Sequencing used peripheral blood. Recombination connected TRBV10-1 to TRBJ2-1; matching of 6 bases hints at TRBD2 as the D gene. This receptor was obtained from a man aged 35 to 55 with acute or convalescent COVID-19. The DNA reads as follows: TGCGCCAGCAGTGAGTCGACCTTCGGGGGCAATGAGCAGTTCTTC. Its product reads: CASSESTFGGNEQFF.